These 17 T cell receptor beta chains were all obtained from the same sample, sequenced in a study of blood T cell repertoires in COVID-19. Profiled with immunoSEQ multiplex PCR; TCRdb holds only in-frame clones, not every one. The table has more than 150,000 clones, approximately 80% seen once. Sequenced: PBMCs or T cells enriched from blood (not recorded which). The receptor source for this set is a woman aged 45-65 years who had recovered from COVID-19.

The rearrangement uses TRBV19 and TRBJ1-1; 8 nucleotides align to TRBD1. Per germline, CDR1 LNHDA and CDR2 SQIVND (reference sequence). There are 14 residues in the CDR3. The J segment lost 0 bases and the V segment lost 10 bases, leaving 7 bases of the junction unmatched. CDR3 nucleotides: TGTGCCACCCGACAGGGGACTATGAACACTGAAGCTTTCTTT. This codes for CATRQGTMNTEAFF.

J is TRBJ2-7 and V is TRBV7-9; weak D call: TRBD1 (5 bases). V lost 1 base and J 3 bases, leaving 10 bases between the germline ends. The CDR3 consists of 14 residues. CDR1 is SEHNR and CDR2 is FQNEAQ in the germline V gene (reference sequence). The CDR3 reads CASSLDLRGYEQYF. The CDR3 DNA reads TGTGCCAGCAGCTTAGACCTAAGGGGCTACGAGCAGTACTTC.

The J gene is TRBJ2-1, the V gene TRBV27; 14 bases line up with TRBD2. This CDR3 has 18 amino acids. From germline, CDR1 is MNHEY and CDR2 SMNVEV (reference sequence). V lost 5 bases to trimming and J lost 3 bases; unmatched junction nucleotides: 9. In DNA, the CDR3 is TGTGCCAGCAGTAACGGGACTAGCGGGAGAACCCTCTACAATGAGCAGTTCTTC. It yields the protein CASSNGTSGRTLYNEQFF.

The chain recombines TRBV19 with TRBJ1-3; the D is unclear. From germline, CDR1 is LNHDA and CDR2 SQIVND (reference sequence). The CDR3 totals 14 residues. The V end lost 4 bases, the J end lost 9 bases, and 16 bases lay between the germline ends. CDR3 sequence reads: CASSNPSRMSTIYF. The CDR3 DNA reads TGTGCCAGTAGTAACCCAAGCCGTATGAGCACCATATATTTT.

The chain links TRBV7-9 to TRBJ1-2; 9 positions agree with TRBD1. Germline-derived CDR1 and CDR2 are SEHNR and FQNEAQ (reference sequence). The CDR3 extends over 15 amino acids. The junction had 3 bases not matched to a gene; V was cut back by 2 bases and J by 2 bases. For the CDR3, the DNA is TGTGCCAGCAGCTTACGCGGGACAGGGAACTATGGCTACACCTTC. Translated: CASSLRGTGNYGYTF.

This clone has only one observation. The CDR3 spells CASRTGGGWDGYTF. In DNA form, the CDR3 reads TGTGCCAGCAGGACAGGGGGAGGGTGGGATGGCTACACCTTC. J is TRBJ1-2 and V is TRBV11-2; 9 bases align to TRBD1. The CDR3 covers 14 residues. V dropped 6 bases and J dropped 6; count of bases not matched to a gene: 8. Germline assignment: CDR1 SGHAT and CDR2 FQNNGV.

V usage is TRBV18 and J usage is TRBJ1-2; the D is unclear. The CDR3 has 14 amino acids. From germline, CDR1 is KGHSH and CDR2 LQKENI. Trimming stripped 5 bases from V and 4 bases from J, with 14 bases between. CDR3 in DNA: TGTGCCAGCTCATATTTAGCGGAAGTCTATGGCTACACCTTC. Its translation: CASSYLAEVYGYTF.

The chain joins TRBV6-5 to TRBJ1-2; 7 nucleotides align to TRBD1. Trimming took 0 bases from V and 2 from J; bases not matched to a gene: 3. CDR3 size: 15 residues. In germline, CDR1 is MNHEY, CDR2 SVGAGI. The CDR3: CASSYSIGGNYGYTF. In nucleotides, the CDR3 is TGTGCCAGCAGTTACTCGATAGGGGGCAACTATGGCTACACCTTC.

A single count supports this clone. V gene TRBV19 combines with J gene TRBJ2-2, with TRBD1 matching 7 bases. This CDR3 is 17 amino acids long. The V and J ends lost 2 bases and 0 bases, in that order; junction bases with no gene match: 6. Germline V gene sequence: CDR1 LNHDA, CDR2 SQIVND (reference sequence). CDR3 protein: CASSINLGQTNTGELFF. Here the CDR3 DNA reads TGTGCCAGTAGTATAAACCTGGGACAGACGAACACCGGGGAGCTGTTTTTT.

V is TRBV2 and J is TRBJ2-1; D is possibly TRBD2 (6 bases). Between the trimmed V and J ends, which lost 2 bases and 7 bases, there was a span of 18 bases. CDR1 is SNHLY, CDR2 FYNNEI, per germline. This CDR3 is 16 amino acids long. For the CDR3, the DNA is TGTGCCAGCAGTGAAATTGGTCGGGGGACCGGGAATGAGCAGTTCTTC. It encodes CASSEIGRGTGNEQFF.

V gene TRBV2 combines with J gene TRBJ1-2, with D maybe TRBD1 (6 bases). CDR1 is SNHLY, CDR2 FYNNEI, per germline. V was shortened by 5 bases and J by 7 bases, with 17 bases between the two germline ends. This CDR3 is 14 amino acids long. The CDR3 DNA follows: TGTGCCAGCAGTCTACTTCAGGGGTTGGGTGGCTACACCTTC. It is translated as CASSLLQGLGGYTF.

This chain links TRBV28 with TRBJ1-1, with D possibly matching TRBD1 (6 bases). The CDR3 consists of 19 residues. CDR1 is MDHEN and CDR2 is SYDVKM in the germline V gene. V lost 4 bases and J lost 0, with 24 bases in between. The CDR3 sequence is CASSYPLQGSAHLNTEAFF. In DNA form, the CDR3 reads TGTGCCAGCAGTTACCCGTTACAGGGATCGGCCCACTTGAACACTGAAGCTTTCTTT.

The chain carries TRBV10-3 and TRBJ2-5; the D gene is possibly TRBD2 (6 bases). With 0 bases removed from V and 2 bases from J, the gap between germline ends came to 10 bases. The germline V gene has CDR1 ENHRY and CDR2 SYGVKD. There are 15 residues in the CDR3. CDR3 DNA: TGTGCCATCAGTGAGTCTGACGGAGGGCAAGAGACCCAGTACTTC. Its protein is CAISESDGGQETQYF.

The chain carries TRBV6-5 and TRBJ2-2; D is perhaps TRBD1 (6 bases). This CDR3 region has 16 residues. V was trimmed by 4 bases and J by 5 bases, leaving 17 bases between them. The germline CDR1 and CDR2 sequences are MNHEY and SVGAGI. The CDR3 protein is CASSSLGGRRTGELFF. The DNA for the CDR3 is TGTGCCAGCAGTTCCCTAGGGGGAAGAAGGACCGGGGAGCTGTTTTTT.

The chain is built from TRBV2 and TRBJ2-7, with 8 bases aligning to TRBD2. The V gene end was trimmed by 5 bases and the J gene end by 12 bases; junction bases not matched to a gene: 12. Germline V lookup: CDR1 SNHLY, CDR2 FYNNEI. The CDR3 runs 13 residues. In nucleotides, the CDR3 is TGTGCCAGCAGTCCACTAGCGGACGTTGGGAGGTACTTC. It translates to CASSPLADVGRYF. The full variable domain, rest sourced from reference TRBV2 and TRBJ2-7, is EPEVTQTPSHQVTQMGQEVILRCVPISNHLYFYWYRQILGQKVEFLVSFYNNEISEKSEIFDDQFSVERPDGSNFTLKIRSTKLEDSAMYFCASSPLADVGRYFGPGTRLTVT.

This clone has more than one count but fewer than ten. CDR3 sequence reads: CASSTGGDTEAFF. CDR3 in DNA: TGTGCCAGCAGTACCGGGGGGGACACTGAAGCTTTCTTT. The chain links TRBV27 to TRBJ1-1; TRBD1 is a possible D gene (5 bases). CDR1 and CDR2 (germline): MNHEY, SMNVEV (reference sequence). V lost 5 bases and J lost 3, with 10 bases in between. The CDR3 runs 13 residues.

The rearrangement joins TRBV6-2 or TRBV6-3 to TRBJ1-5; D possibly corresponds to TRBD1 (5 bases). The CDR3 has 15 residues. Trimming pared 0 bases from V and 4 bases from J, leaving 10 bases between. Germline-derived CDR1 and CDR2 are MNHEY and SVGEGT. The CDR3 DNA reads TGTGCCAGCAGTTACTCAGGGGCAGTGAATCAGCCCCAGCATTTT. Translation gives CASSYSGAVNQPQHF.